A selection of T cell receptor beta chains follows, all from one sample in a study of T cells after posttransplantation cyclophosphamide. The table came from immunoSEQ multiplex PCR; TCRdb's copy has only in-frame clones and leaves some out. Of about 18,000 clones in the sample, approximately 87% were seen once. Sequencing was done on a sample of memory CD4+ T cells sorted from blood. Every receptor here comes from a man in his thirties or forties in good health and a related stem cell transplant donor. Both conserved end residues are part of each CDR3. The order of the fields is V gene, D gene, clone size, J gene, CDR3 protein, CDR3 DNA. D genes are given only for firm matches. Rows give clone size only sometimes, using once, few, many, or a class for an expanded clone.

TRBV4-3	.	.	TRBJ2-7	CASSREGGAYEQYF	TGCGCCAGCAGCCGGGAGGGGGGGGCCTACGAGCAGTACTTC
TRBV5-6	.	.	TRBJ1-4	CASSSGWQLDEKLFF	TGTGCCAGCAGCTCGGGGTGGCAACTTGATGAAAAACTGTTTTTT
TRBV5-1	TRBD2	.	TRBJ2-2	CASVGTAGAGELFF	TGCGCCAGCGTAGGGACGGCGGGGGCCGGGGAGCTGTTTTTT
TRBV7-2	TRBD1	.	TRBJ1-3	CASSLAPGGRLSSGNTIYF	TGTGCCAGCAGCTTAGCCCCAGGGGGTAGATTGAGCTCTGGAAACACCATATATTTT
TRBV5-1	TRBD1	.	TRBJ2-7	CASSSSGTASYEQYF	TGCGCCAGCAGCTCCTCCGGGACAGCCTCCTACGAGCAGTACTTC
TRBV25-1	.	.	TRBJ1-2	CASCQAGDGYGYTF	TGTGCCAGTTGTCAGGCAGGGGACGGCTATGGCTACACCTTC
TRBV5-1	.	.	TRBJ2-7	CASSFSVTGYEQYF	TGCGCCAGCAGTTTTTCTGTCACAGGCTACGAGCAGTACTTC
TRBV27	TRBD1	.	TRBJ2-5	CASRSGQGGLETQYF	TGTGCCAGCAGATCCGGACAGGGGGGGCTGGAGACCCAGTACTTC
TRBV5-1	.	.	TRBJ2-3	CASSGGGDRTDTQYF	TGCGCCAGCAGCGGAGGCGGGGACCGCACAGATACGCAGTATTTT
TRBV19	.	.	TRBJ2-7	CASSIDGGLSYEQYF	TGTGCCAGTAGTATAGACGGCGGGCTCTCCTACGAGCAGTACTTC
TRBV7-2	TRBD2	.	TRBJ2-2	CASSLAPSGGGTGELFF	TGTGCCAGCAGCTTAGCGCCTAGCGGGGGGGGCACCGGGGAGCTGTTTTTT
TRBV5-1	.	.	TRBJ1-5	CASSLGHLSNQPQHF	TGCGCCAGCAGCTTGGGACACCTTAGCAATCAGCCCCAGCATTTT
TRBV5-4	.	.	TRBJ2-3	CASSNGKRGTDTQYF	TGTGCCAGCAGCAACGGCAAGCGGGGCACAGATACGCAGTATTTT
TRBV28	TRBD2	.	TRBJ2-4	CASSGGLGGDIQYF	TGTGCCAGCAGTGGGGGACTAGGGGGGGACATTCAGTACTTC
TRBV5-1	TRBD1	.	TRBJ1-2	CASSLAGTGLNYGYTF	TGCGCCAGCAGCTTGGCGGGGACAGGGCTAAACTATGGCTACACCTTC
TRBV5-1	TRBD2	.	TRBJ2-2	CASRRMAGDTGELFF	TGCGCCAGCAGAAGGATGGCGGGGGACACCGGGGAGCTGTTTTTT
TRBV19	.	once	TRBJ2-7	CATKASSSYEQYF	TGTGCCACAAAGGCATCTAGCTCCTACGAGCAGTACTTC
TRBV5-1	.	.	TRBJ2-5	CASSPLQGAGETQYF	TGCGCCAGCAGCCCCCTGCAAGGGGCGGGGGAGACCCAGTACTTC
TRBV7-2	.	.	TRBJ1-2	CASSLPGPAYGYTF	TGTGCCAGCAGCTTACCAGGGCCAGCCTATGGCTACACCTTC
TRBV6-1	TRBD1	few	TRBJ1-6	CASRPGQNSPLHF	TGTGCCAGCAGGCCGGGACAGAATTCACCCCTCCACTTT
TRBV6-5	TRBD1	.	TRBJ1-6	CASSQGGPYNSPLHF	TGTGCCAGCAGTCAAGGGGGCCCCTATAATTCCCCCCTCCACTTT
TRBV25-1	.	few	TRBJ1-5	CASSESKGGSNQPQHF	TGTGCCAGCAGTGAATCTAAGGGCGGGAGCAATCAGCCCCAGCATTTT
TRBV5-1	TRBD1	.	TRBJ2-7	CASSSRDRGSEQYF	TGCGCCAGCAGCTCCCGGGACAGGGGTAGCGAGCAGTACTTC